Following are 22 T cell receptor beta chains from one sample sequenced in a study of T cell repertoires in cytomegalovirus infection. Their specific antigens are unknown. TCRdb redid the calling of the reads with MiXCR, one entry per CDR3 protein. The sample has under 500,000 distinct CDR3 sequences, under 45% seen once; the top ten hold just under 45%. The input for sequencing was cultured PBMCs, taken from culture after CMV antigen stimulation. These receptors came from a human donor in good health (CMV status not recorded). Some clones in this sample may be carry-over from other donors' samples.

This chain connects TRBV7-8 to TRBJ1-2, with TRBD1 as a possible D gene (6 bases). The germline CDR1 and CDR2 sequences are SGHVS and FQNEAQ. The CDR3 contains 14 residues. Trimming removed 2 bases at V and 8 bases at J, with 15 bases between. The CDR3 protein is CASSLNRVGGGYTF. The CDR3 DNA reads TGTGCCAGCAGCTTAAACAGGGTCGGAGGAGGCTACACCTTC.

This rearrangement joins TRBV12-3 or TRBV12-4 to TRBJ2-1; D might be TRBD2 (5 bases). The V end lost 4 bases, the J end lost 1 base, and 14 bases lay between the germline ends. The CDR3 length is 16 residues. CDR3 coding DNA: TGTGCCAGCAGTTACGCAGAGGGTTCATCCTACAATGAGCAGTTCTTC. Translated, it gives CASSYAEGSSYNEQFF.

This clonotype was counted between two and nine times. The chain couples TRBV10-2 to TRBJ1-3; D is unresolved. This CDR3 comprises 15 residues. V dropped 8 bases and J dropped 0 bases, with 14 bases sitting between them. Germline assignment: CDR1 WSHSY and CDR2 SAAADI. The CDR3 protein is CASSDWAFSGNTIYF. The CDR3 nucleotides are TGCGCCAGCTCCGACTGGGCTTTCTCTGGAAACACCATATATTTT.

V is TRBV6-5 and J is TRBJ1-1; 7 bases fit TRBD1. J was trimmed by 0 bases and V by 0 bases; bases with no gene match: 4. This CDR3 has 16 amino acids. Germline lookup yields CDR1 MNHEY and CDR2 SVGAGI. CDR3 coding DNA: TGTGCCAGCAGTTACTCCGGGACAGCCATGAACACTGAAGCTTTCTTT. It codes for CASSYSGTAMNTEAFF.

V and J are TRBV29-1 and TRBJ2-1; D remains ambiguous. The CDR3 has 12 amino acids. V was pared by 5 bases and J by 3 bases, with 8 bases between. Germline lookup yields CDR1 SQVTM and CDR2 ANQGSEA. The CDR3 coding sequence is TGCAGCGTTAGACATGTCTACAATGAGCAGTTCTTC. This codes for CSVRHVYNEQFF.

In this sample, this clonotype turned up a few times. The chain uses TRBV7-2 and TRBJ2-7; 11 nucleotides agree with TRBD2. Germline CDR1 is SGHTA and CDR2 is FQGNSA. V lost 3 bases, J lost 3 bases, and 4 bases stayed unmatched. CDR3 size: 15 residues. The DNA of the CDR3 is TGTGCCAGCAGCTTTATAGCGGGAGGGCTCTACGAGCAGTACTTC. This gives the protein CASSFIAGGLYEQYF.

This clonotype was seen only a few times. The chain links TRBV29-1 to TRBJ1-5, with a possible D match to TRBD1 (5 bases). The germline V gene has CDR1 SQVTM and CDR2 ANQGSEA. The CDR3 runs 14 residues. V lost 6 bases and J lost 5, with 17 bases in between. CDR3 amino acids: CSVAGSTVDQPQHF. The CDR3 DNA is TGCAGCGTGGCAGGGAGTACGGTCGATCAGCCCCAGCATTTT. Supplemented by reference TRBV29-1 and TRBJ1-5, the full variable domain reads SAVISQKPSRDICQRGTSLTIQCQVDSQVTMMFWYRQQPGQSLTLIATANQGSEATYESGFVIDKFPISRPNLTFSTLTVSNMSPEDSSIYLCSVAGSTVDQPQHFGDGTRLSIL.

The gene calls are TRBV6-2 or TRBV6-3 and TRBJ1-1, with D possibly TRBD1 on 6 matching bases. Deletions cut 5 bases from V and 4 bases from J, with 14 bases between. The CDR3 covers 14 residues. The germline V gene has CDR1 MNHEY and CDR2 SVGEGT. The CDR3 loop is CASSKQGGSTEAFF. The DNA of the CDR3 is TGTGCCAGCAGTAAACAGGGTGGTTCCACTGAAGCTTTCTTT.

The V call is TRBV20-1, the J call TRBJ1-5, with TRBD1 as a possible D gene (5 bases). The CDR3 is 15 residues long. The germline V gene has CDR1 DFQATT and CDR2 SNEGSKA (reference sequence). V dropped 1 base and J dropped 1 base, with 11 bases sitting between them. Written as DNA, the CDR3 is TGCAGTGCTAGAGTTGGGGGTAGGAGCAATCAGCCCCAGCATTTT. It yields the protein CSARVGGRSNQPQHF.

This clonotype was recorded a few times. This rearrangement joins TRBV19 to TRBJ1-1, with D uncertain. V shed 7 bases and J shed 1 base, with 10 bases lying between them. The CDR3 runs to 13 residues. Germline CDR1 reads LNHDA; CDR2 reads SQIVND (reference sequence). CDR3 coding DNA: TGTGCCAGTACCTCGGCGGAGAACACTGAAGCTTTCTTT. Translation: CASTSAENTEAFF.

The chain carries TRBV7-8 and TRBJ2-1, with D tentatively TRBD1 (6 bases). Trimming took off 3 bases at V and 2 bases at J, with 11 bases between the two ends. The CDR3 has 15 residues. Germline CDR1 SGHVS, CDR2 FQNEAQ. In nucleotides, the CDR3 is TGTGCCAGCAGCTTCCACAGGGATACCTACAATGAGCAGTTCTTC. Residues: CASSFHRDTYNEQFF.

V gene TRBV6-2 or TRBV6-3 combines with J gene TRBJ1-1, with 7 bases aligning to TRBD1. The CDR3 spans 14 residues. Unmatched junction bases numbered 14, after V lost 8 bases and J lost 8 bases. Per the germline V gene, CDR1 is MNHEY and CDR2 is SVGEGT. The CDR3 DNA sequence: TGTGCCAGCCGAGACGCAGGGGGGCGTACAGAAGCTTTCTTT. Translating gives CASRDAGGRTEAFF.

This clonotype was observed a single time. The CDR3 reads CASSIGTSGTYEQYF. In nucleotides, the CDR3 is TGCGCCAGCAGCATTGGGACTAGCGGAACCTACGAGCAGTACTTC. This chain joins TRBV5-1 and TRBJ2-7, with 11 bases matching TRBD2. This CDR3 is 15 amino acids long. The V gene's germline CDR1 is SGHRS and CDR2 YFSETQ. V trimming: 4 bases; J trimming: 2 bases; junction bases outside the gene matches: 5.

There are a few counts of this clonotype. J is TRBJ1-5 and V is TRBV7-2; tentatively, D is TRBD1 (6 bases). Per germline, CDR1 SGHTA and CDR2 FQGNSA. The V and J ends lost 2 bases and 5 bases respectively, with 13 bases between them. This CDR3 contains 15 residues. This CDR3 is CASSLQTGYDQPQHF. CDR3 DNA: TGTGCCAGCAGCTTACAAACAGGGTACGATCAGCCCCAGCATTTT.

This chain uses TRBV10-3 with TRBJ2-7, with TRBD1 matching 8 bases. From germline, CDR1 is ENHRY and CDR2 SYGVKD. The CDR3 is 13 amino acids. With V trimmed by 10 bases and J by 1 base, 6 bases remained unmatched. The CDR3 reads CATARDRSYEQYF. As DNA, the CDR3 is TGTGCCACCGCGCGGGACAGGTCCTACGAGCAGTACTTC.

The V and J genes are TRBV28 and TRBJ2-3; tentative D call: TRBD2 (5 bases). V lost 2 bases and J 7 bases, leaving 10 bases between the germline ends. CDR3 length equals 13 residues. Looked up from germline, CDR1 is MDHEN and CDR2 is SYDVKM. The CDR3, as DNA: TGTGCCAGCAGTTTAGCCGGGGTGTATACGCAGTATTTT. It codes for CASSLAGVYTQYF.

V is TRBV7-9 and J is TRBJ1-1, with D unresolved. V was shortened by 5 bases and J by 3 bases, with 13 bases between the two germline ends. This CDR3 region has 14 residues. Germline lookup yields CDR1 SEHNR and CDR2 FQNEAQ (reference sequence). CDR3 coding DNA: TGTGCCAGCAGCCCCGCCAGTGGTCACACTGAAGCTTTCTTT. Translated, it gives CASSPASGHTEAFF. Combining the CDR3 with reference TRBV7-9 and TRBJ1-1 gives the whole variable domain DTGVSQNPRHKITKRGQNVTFRCDPISEHNRLYWYRQTLGQGPEFLTYFQNEAQLEKSRLLSDRFSAERPKGSFSTLEIQRTEQGDSAMYLCASSPASGHTEAFFGQGTRLTVV.

The gene calls are TRBV7-2 and TRBJ2-3; 12 bases line up with TRBD2. Germline lookup yields CDR1 SGHTA and CDR2 FQGNSA. This CDR3 is 19 amino acids long. Losses at the gene ends were 2 bases for V and 7 bases for J; bases not matched to a gene: 16. The CDR3, as DNA: TGTGCCAGCAGCTTAACCATCGGGAGCCTAGCGGGAGGGCCATATACGCAGTATTTT. Encoded protein: CASSLTIGSLAGGPYTQYF.

The rearrangement uses TRBV2 and TRBJ1-5; D call uncertain. With 4 bases removed from V and 7 bases from J, the gap between germline ends came to 8 bases. The CDR3 contains 12 residues. CDR1 and CDR2 from the germline V gene are SNHLY and FYNNEI. This CDR3 reads CASSAEAQPQHF. Here the CDR3 DNA reads TGTGCCAGCAGTGCAGAAGCACAGCCCCAGCATTTT.

This clonotype was seen a few times. The chain uses TRBV11-1 and TRBJ2-1, with 8 positions matching TRBD1. There are 15 residues in the CDR3. V lost 1 base to trimming and J lost 6 bases; unmatched junction nucleotides: 5. CDR1 SGHAT and CDR2 FQDESV come from the germline V gene (reference sequence). As DNA, the CDR3 is TGTGCCAGCAGCTTAGAGGACAGGGCGATCAATGAGCAGTTCTTC. This gives the protein CASSLEDRAINEQFF.

This chain links TRBV7-8 with TRBJ2-6; D is undetermined. The ends were cut back, 5 bases at V and 4 bases at J, with 12 bases in the middle. This CDR3 has 15 amino acids. Germline CDR1 and CDR2: SGHVS and FQNEAQ. The CDR3 coding sequence is TGTGCCAGCAGCCCACGACAAGGCGGGGCCAACGTCCTGACTTTC. As protein: CASSPRQGGANVLTF. The variable domain in full, completed from reference TRBV7-8 and TRBJ2-6, reads GAGVSQSPRYKVAKRGQDVALRCDPISGHVSLFWYQQALGQGPEFLTYFQNEAQLDKSGLPSDRFFAERPEGSVSTLKIQRTQQEDSAVYLCASSPRQGGANVLTFGAGSRLTVL.

A few counts support this clonotype. This chain links TRBV6-2 or TRBV6-3 with TRBJ2-2, with TRBD2 matching over 12 bases. V lost 5 bases and J lost 2; bases outside the gene matches: 3. The CDR3 loop spans 16 amino acids. Per germline, CDR1 MNHEY and CDR2 SVGEGT. CDR3 amino acids: CASSRTSGINTGELFF. The CDR3 DNA follows: TGTGCCAGCAGTCGGACTAGCGGGATTAACACCGGGGAGCTGTTTTTT.